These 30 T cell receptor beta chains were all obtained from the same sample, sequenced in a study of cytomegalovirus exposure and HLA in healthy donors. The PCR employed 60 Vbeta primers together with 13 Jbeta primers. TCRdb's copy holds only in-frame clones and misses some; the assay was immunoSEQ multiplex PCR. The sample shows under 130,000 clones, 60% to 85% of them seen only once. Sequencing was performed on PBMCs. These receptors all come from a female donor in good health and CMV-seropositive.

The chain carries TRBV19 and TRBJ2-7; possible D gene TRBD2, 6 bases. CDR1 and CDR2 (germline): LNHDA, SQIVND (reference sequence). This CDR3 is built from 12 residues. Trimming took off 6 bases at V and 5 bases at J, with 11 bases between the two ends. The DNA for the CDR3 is TGTGCCAGTAGCGGGAGAGGACACGAGCAGTACTTC. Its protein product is CASSGRGHEQYF.

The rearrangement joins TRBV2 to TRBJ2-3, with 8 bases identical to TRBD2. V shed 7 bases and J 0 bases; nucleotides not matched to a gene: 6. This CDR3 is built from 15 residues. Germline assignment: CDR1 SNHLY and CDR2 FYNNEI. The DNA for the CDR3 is TGTGCCAGCAACGGGGGGGGAACTAGCACAGATACGCAGTATTTT. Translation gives CASNGGGTSTDTQYF.

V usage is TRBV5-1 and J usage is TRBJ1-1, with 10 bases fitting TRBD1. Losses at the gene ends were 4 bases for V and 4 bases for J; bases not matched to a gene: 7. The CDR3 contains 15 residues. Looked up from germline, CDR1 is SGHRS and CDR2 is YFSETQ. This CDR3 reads CASSMTGGSITEAFF. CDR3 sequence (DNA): TGCGCCAGCAGCATGACAGGGGGCTCGATCACTGAAGCTTTCTTT.

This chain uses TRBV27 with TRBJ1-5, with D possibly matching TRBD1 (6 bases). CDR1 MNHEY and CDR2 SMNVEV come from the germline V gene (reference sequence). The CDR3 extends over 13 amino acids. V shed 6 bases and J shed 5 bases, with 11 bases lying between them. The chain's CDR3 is CASRTGPDQPQHF. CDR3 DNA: TGTGCCAGCAGAACAGGGCCGGATCAGCCCCAGCATTTT.

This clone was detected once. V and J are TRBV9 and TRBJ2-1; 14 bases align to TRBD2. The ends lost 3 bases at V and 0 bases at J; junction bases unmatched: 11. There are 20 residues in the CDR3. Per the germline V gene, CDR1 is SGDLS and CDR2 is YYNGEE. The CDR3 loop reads CASSENPGLAGDSSYNEQFF. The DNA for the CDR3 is TGTGCCAGCAGCGAAAACCCGGGACTAGCGGGGGATAGCTCCTACAATGAGCAGTTCTTC.

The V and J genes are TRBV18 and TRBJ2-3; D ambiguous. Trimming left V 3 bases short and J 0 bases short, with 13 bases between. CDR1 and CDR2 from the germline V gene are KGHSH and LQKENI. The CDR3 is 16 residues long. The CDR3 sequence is CASSPVESTSTDTQYF. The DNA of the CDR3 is TGTGCCAGCTCACCCGTAGAATCTACTAGCACAGATACGCAGTATTTT. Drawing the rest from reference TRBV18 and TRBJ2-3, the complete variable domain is NAGVMQNPRHLVRRRGQEARLRCSPMKGHSHVYWYRQLPEEGLKFMVYLQKENIIDESGMPKERFSAEFPKEGPSILRIQQVVRGDSAAYFCASSPVESTSTDTQYFGPGTRLTVL.

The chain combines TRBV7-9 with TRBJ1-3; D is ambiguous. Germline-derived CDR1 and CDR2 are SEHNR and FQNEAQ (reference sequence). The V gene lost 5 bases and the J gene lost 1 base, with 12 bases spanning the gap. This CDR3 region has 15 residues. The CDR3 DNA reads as TGTGCCAGCAGCGGACTTCGGGGTTCTGGAAACACCATATATTTT. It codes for CASSGLRGSGNTIYF.

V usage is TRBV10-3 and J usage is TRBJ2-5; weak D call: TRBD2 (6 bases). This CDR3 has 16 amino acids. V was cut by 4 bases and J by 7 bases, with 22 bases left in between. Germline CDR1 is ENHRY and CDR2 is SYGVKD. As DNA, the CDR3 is TGTGCCATCAGTGGACGGGACTCCCGGATTGTAGCGACCCAGTACTTC. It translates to CAISGRDSRIVATQYF.

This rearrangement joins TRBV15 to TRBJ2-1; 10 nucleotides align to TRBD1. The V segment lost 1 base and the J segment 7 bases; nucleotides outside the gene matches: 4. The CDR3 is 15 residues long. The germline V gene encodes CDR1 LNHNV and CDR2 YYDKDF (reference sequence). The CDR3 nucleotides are TGTGCCACCAGCAGAGGACAGGGGGCGCAGAATGAGCAGTTCTTC. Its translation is CATSRGQGAQNEQFF.

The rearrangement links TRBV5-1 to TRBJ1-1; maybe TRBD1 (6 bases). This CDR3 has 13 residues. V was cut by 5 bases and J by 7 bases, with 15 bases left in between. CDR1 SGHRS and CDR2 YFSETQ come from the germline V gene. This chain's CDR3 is CASSPGTPLEAFF. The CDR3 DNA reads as TGCGCCAGCAGTCCCGGGACACCGCTTGAAGCTTTCTTT.

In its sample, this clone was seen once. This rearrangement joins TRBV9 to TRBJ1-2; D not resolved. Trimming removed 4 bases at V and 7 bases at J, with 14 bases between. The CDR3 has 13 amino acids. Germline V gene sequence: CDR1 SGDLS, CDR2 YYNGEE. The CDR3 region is CASSPAGLGGYTF. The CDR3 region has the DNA TGTGCCAGCAGCCCAGCGGGCTTAGGTGGCTACACCTTC. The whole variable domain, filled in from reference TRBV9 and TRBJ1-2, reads DSGVTQTPKHLITATGQRVTLRCSPRSGDLSVYWYQQSLDQGLQFLIQYYNGEERAKGNILERFSAQQFPDLHSELNLSSLELGDSALYFCASSPAGLGGYTFGSGTRLTVV.

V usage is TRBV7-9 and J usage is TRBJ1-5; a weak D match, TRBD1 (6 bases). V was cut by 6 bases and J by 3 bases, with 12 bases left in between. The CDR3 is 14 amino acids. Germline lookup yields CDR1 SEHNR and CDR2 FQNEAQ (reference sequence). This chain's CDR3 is CASSQGSTNQPQHF. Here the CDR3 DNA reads TGTGCCAGCAGTCAGGGGTCCACCAATCAGCCCCAGCATTTT.

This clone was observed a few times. CDR3 sequence reads: CASSFRGTGANVLTF. DNA for the CDR3: TGTGCCAGCAGCTTCAGGGGCACTGGGGCCAACGTCCTGACTTTC. The chain carries TRBV5-6 and TRBJ2-6; D might be TRBD1 (6 bases). Per the germline V gene, CDR1 is SGHDT and CDR2 is YYEEEE. Deletions cut 2 bases from V and 2 bases from J, with 8 bases between. The CDR3 loop spans 15 amino acids.

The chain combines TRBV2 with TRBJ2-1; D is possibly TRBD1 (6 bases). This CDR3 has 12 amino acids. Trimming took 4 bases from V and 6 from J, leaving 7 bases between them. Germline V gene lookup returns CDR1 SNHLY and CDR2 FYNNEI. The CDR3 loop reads CASSVQGNEQFF. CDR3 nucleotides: TGTGCCAGCAGTGTACAGGGCAATGAGCAGTTCTTC.

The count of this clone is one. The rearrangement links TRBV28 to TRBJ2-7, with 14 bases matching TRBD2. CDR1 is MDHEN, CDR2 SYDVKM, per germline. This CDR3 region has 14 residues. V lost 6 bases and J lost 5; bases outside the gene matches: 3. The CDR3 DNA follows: TGTGCCAGCAGGACTAGCGGGAGGGCCCACGAGCAGTACTTC. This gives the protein CASRTSGRAHEQYF.

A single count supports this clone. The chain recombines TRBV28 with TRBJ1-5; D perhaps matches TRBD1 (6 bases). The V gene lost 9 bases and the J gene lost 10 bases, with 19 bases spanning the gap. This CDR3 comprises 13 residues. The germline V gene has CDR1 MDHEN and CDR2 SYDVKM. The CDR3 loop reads CASWRGGVSPQHF. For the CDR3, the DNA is TGTGCCAGTTGGAGGGGGGGAGTTTCTCCCCAGCATTTT.

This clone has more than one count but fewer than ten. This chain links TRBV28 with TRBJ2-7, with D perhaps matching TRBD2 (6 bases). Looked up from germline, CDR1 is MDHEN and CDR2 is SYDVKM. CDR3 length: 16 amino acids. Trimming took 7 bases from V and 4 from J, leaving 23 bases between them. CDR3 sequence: CASINRGAGSAYEQYF. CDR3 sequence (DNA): TGTGCCAGCATCAACCGAGGGGCGGGATCGGCGTACGAGCAGTACTTC.

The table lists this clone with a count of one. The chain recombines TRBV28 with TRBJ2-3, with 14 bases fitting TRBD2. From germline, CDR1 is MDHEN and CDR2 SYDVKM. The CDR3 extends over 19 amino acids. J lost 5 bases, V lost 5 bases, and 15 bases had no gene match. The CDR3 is CASSRGFFGTSGSQDTQYF. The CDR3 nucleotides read TGTGCCAGCAGTAGGGGGTTCTTCGGGACTAGCGGGAGTCAAGATACGCAGTATTTT.

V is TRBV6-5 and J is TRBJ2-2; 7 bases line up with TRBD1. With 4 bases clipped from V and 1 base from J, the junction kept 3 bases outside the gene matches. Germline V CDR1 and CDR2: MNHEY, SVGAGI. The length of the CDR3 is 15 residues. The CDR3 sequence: CASSLGQENTGELFF. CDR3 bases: TGTGCCAGCAGTTTAGGACAGGAGAACACCGGGGAGCTGTTTTTT.

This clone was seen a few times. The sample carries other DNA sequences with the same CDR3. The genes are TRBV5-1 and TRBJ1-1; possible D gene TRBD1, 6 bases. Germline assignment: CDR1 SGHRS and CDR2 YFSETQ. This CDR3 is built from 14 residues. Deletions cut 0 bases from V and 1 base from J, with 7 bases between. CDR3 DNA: TGCGCCAGCAGCTTGGGACAGGCGAACACTGAAGCTTTCTTT. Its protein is CASSLGQANTEAFF.

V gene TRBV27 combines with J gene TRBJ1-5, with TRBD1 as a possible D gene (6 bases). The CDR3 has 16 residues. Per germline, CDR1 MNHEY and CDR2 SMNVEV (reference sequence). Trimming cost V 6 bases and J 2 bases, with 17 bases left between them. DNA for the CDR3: TGTGCCAGCAGGTTTACCGGGACACTGGGCAATCAGCCCCAGCATTTT. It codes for CASRFTGTLGNQPQHF.

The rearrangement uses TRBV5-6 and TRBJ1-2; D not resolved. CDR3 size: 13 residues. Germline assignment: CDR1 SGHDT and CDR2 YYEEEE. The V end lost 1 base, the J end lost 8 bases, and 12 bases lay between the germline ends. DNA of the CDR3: TGTGCCAGCAGCTTGCGCCAAGGGAGCGGCTACACCTTC. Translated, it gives CASSLRQGSGYTF.

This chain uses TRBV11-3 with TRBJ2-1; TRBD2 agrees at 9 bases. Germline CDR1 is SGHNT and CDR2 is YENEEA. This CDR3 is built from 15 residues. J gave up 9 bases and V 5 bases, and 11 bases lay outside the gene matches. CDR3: CASSPRLAGFSEQFF. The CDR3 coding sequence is TGTGCCAGCAGCCCTAGGCTAGCGGGGTTCAGTGAGCAGTTCTTC.

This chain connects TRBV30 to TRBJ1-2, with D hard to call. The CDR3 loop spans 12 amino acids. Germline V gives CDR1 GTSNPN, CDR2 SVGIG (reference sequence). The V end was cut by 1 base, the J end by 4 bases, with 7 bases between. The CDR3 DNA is TGTGCCTGGAGTGAACAGACCTATGGCTACACCTTC. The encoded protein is CAWSEQTYGYTF.

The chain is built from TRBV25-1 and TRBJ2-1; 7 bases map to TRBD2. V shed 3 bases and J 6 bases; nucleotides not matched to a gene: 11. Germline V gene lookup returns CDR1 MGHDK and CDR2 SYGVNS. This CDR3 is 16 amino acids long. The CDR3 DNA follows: TGTGCCAGCAGTGACAAGGTGAAGCGGGATTCCAATGAGCAGTTCTTC. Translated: CASSDKVKRDSNEQFF. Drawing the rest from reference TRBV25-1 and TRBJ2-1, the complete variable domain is EADIYQTPRYLVIGTGKKITLECSQTMGHDKMYWYQQDPGMELHLIHYSYGVNSTEKGDLSSESTVSRIRTEHFPLTLESARPSHTSQYLCASSDKVKRDSNEQFFGPGTRLTVL.

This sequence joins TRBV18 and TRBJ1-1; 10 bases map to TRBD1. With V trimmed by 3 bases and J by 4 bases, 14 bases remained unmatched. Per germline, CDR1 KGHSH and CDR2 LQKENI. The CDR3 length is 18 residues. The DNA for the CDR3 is TGTGCCAGCTCACCCCCGTTGGGACAGGGGTTAGGTCGCACTGAAGCTTTCTTT. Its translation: CASSPPLGQGLGRTEAFF.

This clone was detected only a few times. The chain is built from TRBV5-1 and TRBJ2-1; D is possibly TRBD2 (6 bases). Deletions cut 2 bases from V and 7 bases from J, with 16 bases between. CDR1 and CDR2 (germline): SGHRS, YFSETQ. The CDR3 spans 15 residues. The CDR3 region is CASSFPQAGNNEQFF. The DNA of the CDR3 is TGCGCCAGCAGCTTCCCCCAGGCGGGGAATAATGAGCAGTTCTTC.

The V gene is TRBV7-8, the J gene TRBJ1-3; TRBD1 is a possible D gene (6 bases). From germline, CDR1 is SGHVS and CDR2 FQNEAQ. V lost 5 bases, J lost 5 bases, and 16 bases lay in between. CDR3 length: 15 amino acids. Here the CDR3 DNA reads TGTGCCAGCAGCCCTCCGGGACACTATCGAAACACCATATATTTT. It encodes CASSPPGHYRNTIYF.

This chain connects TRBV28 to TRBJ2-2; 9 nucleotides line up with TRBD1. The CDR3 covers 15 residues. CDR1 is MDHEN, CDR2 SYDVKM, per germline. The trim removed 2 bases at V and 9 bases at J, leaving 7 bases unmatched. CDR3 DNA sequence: TGTGCCAGCAGTTTAGATGGACAGGGGCTCAGGGAGCTGTTTTTT. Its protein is CASSLDGQGLRELFF. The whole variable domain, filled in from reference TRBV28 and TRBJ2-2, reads DVKVTQSSRYLVKRTGEKVFLECVQDMDHENMFWYRQDPGLGLRLIYFSYDVKMKEKGDIPEGYSVSREKKERFSLILESASTNQTSMYLCASSLDGQGLRELFFGEGSRLTVL.

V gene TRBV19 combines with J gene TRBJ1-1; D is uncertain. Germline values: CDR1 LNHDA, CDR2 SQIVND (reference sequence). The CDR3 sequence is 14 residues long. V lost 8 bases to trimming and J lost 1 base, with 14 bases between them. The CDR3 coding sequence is TGTGCCAGTTATCGCGGTCAAGCGAACACTGAAGCTTTCTTT. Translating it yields CASYRGQANTEAFF. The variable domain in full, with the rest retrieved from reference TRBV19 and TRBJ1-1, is DGGITQSPKYLFRKEGQNVTLSCEQNLNHDAMYWYRQDPGQGLRLIYYSQIVNDFQKGDIAEGYSVSREKKESFPLTVTSAQKNPTAFYLCASYRGQANTEAFFGQGTRLTVV.